This note documents a single T cell receptor beta chain sequence. As a fraction of the sample, this clone is large (0.1 to 1%). This clone's antigen is unknown. Qualities for individual bases were not recorded, and no much larger clone is one base off. The data derive from a study of T cell responses to AZD1222 COVID-19 vaccine (dated by TCRdb to about 2021). Looking at the study overall: AZD1222 recipients with second doses at about 4 weeks or about 12 weeks were pooled, because spike-specific TCR depth and breadth did not differ between schedules. TCR sequencing was performed for 230 to 250 trial participants, of whom about 200 were given two doses of AZD1222 and some 26 were given two doses of MenACWY control vaccine. Trial participants were enrolled by age into subgroups of 18-55, 56-69 and 70-plus years, and roughly 150, 30 and 60 TCR-sequenced participants, respectively, were included in these subgroups. Findings and caveats that apply to the study as a whole: Conclusions about previously exposed vaccinees are limited, since just a handful of AZD1222 recipients were seropositive for SARS-CoV-2 at baseline. Because no day 14 peak-response samples were available, the repertoires could be characterized only after the peak T cell response. Most participants were white British and females outnumbered males, and the authors suggested that clonal diversity may have been underestimated. In the small 56-69-year group, the increase in depth fell short of significance, most likely because of low power. Vaccine-associated CD4 TCRs spanned the whole spike protein, with dominant responses in regions 160-218 and 743-854. Epitopes outside the regions mutated in the B.1.351 and B.1.1.7 variants were reportedly recognized by nearly half of the unique spike-specific TCRs. A significant rise in spike-specific TCR breadth and depth was observed after two AZD1222 doses relative to day 0 and relative to MenACWY recipients.

Per the publication, the time point label means: baseline before first vaccination. Vaccinee samples were obtained from the UK trials COV001 and COV002, which included a single-blind randomized controlled phase 2/3 trial of AZD1222 (ChAdOx1 nCoV-19) in healthy adults. For TCRbeta chain sequencing, PBMC samples from trial participants were taken at day 0 and at day 28 after the second dose. The CDR1 and CDR2 encoded by the germline V gene are WSHSY and SAAADI. The CDR3, from cysteine to phenylalanine, totals 15 residues. Solely the CDR3 DNA is kept, with 45 bases framed from the first base. V loses 10 bases, J loses 0 bases, and the germline ends lie 15 bases apart. The CDR3 regions of human TCRbeta chains were analyzed by immunosequencing. Regarding the original processing steps: Repertoire TCRs were matched against a reference library of SARS-CoV-2-specific TCRs generated with the MIRA antigen-specificity platform. Breadth was defined as the fraction of unique TCRs that were SARS-CoV-2-associated, and depth was defined as the fraction of total T cells that were SARS-CoV-2-associated. Using the MIRA data, each spike-specific TCR was assigned both to the spike region to which the TCR was reactive and to a CD4 or CD8 class. Log10-transformed breadth and depth values were compared by one-way ANOVA with Sidak's multiple comparisons tests. Imported from immuneACCESS, the table was reduced by TCRdb to in-frame sequences with V and J called. These copies leave out some clones; in studies compared against another copy, an unresolved V gene accounts for under half, and the cause of the remainder is not known. V, J and clone size derive from that table, while D and trimming were established from the DNA sequence. The sample profile shows 85,000 to 130,000 clones; about 93% of them were found once. 5% of the sample belongs to the ten largest clones.

The sequence joins TRBV10-2 to TRBJ2-2; TRBD2 is a possible D gene, resting on 6 matching bases. Sequences were derived from peripheral blood, sampled on day 0 of AZD1222 vaccination. The source is an adult in good health. The nucleotide sequence reads TGCGCCACCGGGATGGGAGGTTCGAACACCGGGGAGCTGTTTTTT. Translation gives CATGMGGSNTGELFF.